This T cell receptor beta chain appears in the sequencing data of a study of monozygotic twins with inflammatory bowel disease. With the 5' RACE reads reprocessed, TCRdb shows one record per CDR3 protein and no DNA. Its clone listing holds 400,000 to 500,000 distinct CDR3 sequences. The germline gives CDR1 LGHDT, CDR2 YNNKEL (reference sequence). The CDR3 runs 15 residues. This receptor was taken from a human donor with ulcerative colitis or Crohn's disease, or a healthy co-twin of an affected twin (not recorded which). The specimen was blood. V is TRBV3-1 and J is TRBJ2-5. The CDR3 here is CASSQDLVSQETQYF.